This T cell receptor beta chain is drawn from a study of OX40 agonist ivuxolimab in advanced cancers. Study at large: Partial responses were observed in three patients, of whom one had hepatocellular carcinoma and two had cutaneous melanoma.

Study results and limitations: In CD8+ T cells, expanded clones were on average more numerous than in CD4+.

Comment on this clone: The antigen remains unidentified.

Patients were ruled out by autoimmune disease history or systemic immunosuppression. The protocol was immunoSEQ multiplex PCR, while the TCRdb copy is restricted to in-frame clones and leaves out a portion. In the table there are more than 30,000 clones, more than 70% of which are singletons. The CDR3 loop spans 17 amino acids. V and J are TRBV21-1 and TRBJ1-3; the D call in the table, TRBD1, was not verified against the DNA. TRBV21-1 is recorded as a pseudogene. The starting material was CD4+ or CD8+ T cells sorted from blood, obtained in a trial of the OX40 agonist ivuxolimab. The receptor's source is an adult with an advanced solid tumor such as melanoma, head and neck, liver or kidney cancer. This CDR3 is CASSIRDRAPSGNTIYF. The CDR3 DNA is TGTGCCAGCAGCATCCGGGACAGGGCCCCCTCTGGAAACACCATATATTTT.